The 19 T cell receptor beta chains below all came from one sample that was sequenced in a study of vaccination effects on CD4 cells after COVID-19. TCRdb's table, derived via immunoSEQ multiplex PCR, lists solely in-frame clones and lacks some. This table has around 12,000 clones, over 60% appearing once. The antigens these receptors bind are not known. Sequencing in the ViraFEST assay came after antigen-specific CD4+ T cells had been expanded with viral peptide pools, which were used to stimulate PBMC. The culture ran for roughly ten days before CD4+ T cells were isolated. Infection with SARS-CoV-2 occurred in the person between March and December 2020, and PCR confirmed it. As their vaccination, participants received two doses of either BNT162b2 or mRNA-1273. The sequencing used CD4+ T cells from PBMCs cultured with HCoV-NL63 spike peptides, collected after COVID-19 vaccination. These TCRs come from a human donor who had a prior SARS-CoV-2 infection.

V is TRBV11-3 and J is TRBJ2-1, with 9 bases identical to TRBD2. Germline CDR1 reads SGHNT; CDR2 reads YENEEA. The CDR3 has 15 residues. The ends lost 5 bases at V and 5 bases at J; junction bases unmatched: 7. CDR3 in amino acids: CASSPRQREDNEQFF. The CDR3, as DNA: TGTGCCAGCAGCCCCCGCCAGCGGGAGGACAATGAGCAGTTCTTC.

This chain joins TRBV7-9 and TRBJ1-6; possible D gene TRBD1, 6 bases. This CDR3 is built from 14 residues. Germline-derived CDR1 and CDR2 are SEHNR and FQNEAQ (reference sequence). V dropped 6 bases and J dropped 8 bases, with 14 bases sitting between them. CDR3 sequence (DNA): TGTGCCAGCAGAATGACAGGAGGTGATTCACCCCTCCACTTT. It encodes CASRMTGGDSPLHF.

Within the sample, this clone is medium-sized. This chain joins TRBV6-5 and TRBJ2-7; the match to TRBD2 covers 8 bases. Germline V lookup: CDR1 MNHEY, CDR2 SVGAGI. Trimming at V came to 5 bases and at J to 9 bases, leaving 6 bases not matched to a gene. The CDR3 extends over 12 amino acids. CDR3 sequence: CASSPVAGLQYF. CDR3 in DNA: TGTGCCAGCAGTCCCGTAGCGGGATTGCAGTACTTC.

V and J are TRBV2 and TRBJ1-2; D remains unclear. V dropped 3 bases and J dropped 4 bases, with 9 bases sitting between them. The CDR3 runs to 13 residues. Germline loops: CDR1 SNHLY, CDR2 FYNNEI. The CDR3 DNA is TGTGCCAGCAGTGATACCTCGGGCTATGGCTACACCTTC. Its translation is CASSDTSGYGYTF.

The V and J genes are TRBV10-3 and TRBJ2-7; possibly TRBD2 for D (5 bases). The V end lost 0 bases, the J end lost 3 bases, and 9 bases lay between the germline ends. Per germline, CDR1 ENHRY and CDR2 SYGVKD. CDR3 length equals 14 residues. CDR3 sequence (DNA): TGTGCCATCAGTGAGTCGACGGGGAGCTACGAGCAGTACTTC. Translating it yields CAISESTGSYEQYF.

This clone was recorded a few times. This rearrangement joins TRBV15 to TRBJ2-7; possible D gene TRBD2, 5 bases. Trimming took 5 bases from V and 3 from J, leaving 14 bases between them. From germline, CDR1 is LNHNV and CDR2 YYDKDF (reference sequence). This CDR3 contains 14 residues. As DNA, the CDR3 is TGTGCCACCAGCCGTCGAGGAGGAAACTACGAGCAGTACTTC. It encodes CATSRRGGNYEQYF.

V usage is TRBV4-3 and J usage is TRBJ2-2, with D maybe TRBD2 (6 bases). V was shortened by 0 bases and J by 6 bases, with 14 bases between the two germline ends. The length of the CDR3 is 16 residues. Germline-derived CDR1 and CDR2 are LGHNA and YSLEER. The CDR3 spells CASSQESREWAGELFF. The CDR3 nucleotides are TGCGCCAGCAGCCAAGAATCCCGGGAGTGGGCCGGGGAGCTGTTTTTT.

J is TRBJ1-6 and V is TRBV7-9; 11 bases are a match to TRBD1. CDR3 size: 15 residues. The germline V gene has CDR1 SEHNR and CDR2 FQNEAQ (reference sequence). After removal of 4 bases from V and 9 bases from J, the junction contained 5 bases not matched to a gene. CDR3 sequence: CASSSRTGGSSPLHF. The CDR3 DNA reads as TGTGCCAGCAGCTCCCGGACAGGGGGCTCTTCACCCCTCCACTTT.

The chain combines TRBV5-1 with TRBJ2-3; D remains ambiguous. Between the trimmed V and J ends, which lost 3 bases and 8 bases, there was a span of 13 bases. This CDR3 region has 13 residues. The germline V gene encodes CDR1 SGHRS and CDR2 YFSETQ. The CDR3 reads CASSSEGFGTQYF. The CDR3 region has the DNA TGCGCCAGCAGCTCCGAAGGGTTTGGTACGCAGTATTTT.

The chain uses TRBV7-3 and TRBJ1-6, with 11 nucleotides matching TRBD1. The trim removed 5 bases at V and 10 bases at J, leaving 4 bases unmatched. The CDR3 has 14 amino acids. The germline V gene has CDR1 SGHTA and CDR2 FQGTGA. This CDR3 is CASSERDRGSPLHF. CDR3 sequence (DNA): TGTGCCAGCAGCGAAAGGGACAGGGGGTCACCCCTCCACTTT.

The genes are TRBV6-5 and TRBJ2-7, with 9 bases identical to TRBD2. The junction had 3 bases not matched to a gene; V was cut back by 4 bases and J by 2 bases. CDR1 and CDR2 (germline): MNHEY, SVGAGI. This CDR3 is built from 14 residues. The DNA of the CDR3 is TGTGCCAGCAGTTTAGCGGGGGTAGCCTACGAGCAGTACTTC. Its translation: CASSLAGVAYEQYF.

This clone was picked up a small number of times. The chain employs TRBV21-1 and TRBJ2-7; TRBD1 reflects the table's D call only, with no check against the DNA. TRBV21-1 is a known pseudogene. The CDR3 loop spans 14 amino acids. The CDR3 DNA sequence: TGTGCCAGCAGCAAAGATGGACAGGACTACGAGCAGTACTTC. Its translation is CASSKDGQDYEQYF.

This chain links TRBV30 with TRBJ1-1; D call uncertain. Trimming cost V 0 bases and J 2 bases, with 4 bases left between them. CDR3 size: 12 residues. CDR1 and CDR2 (germline): GTSNPN, SVGIG (reference sequence). The CDR3 sequence: CAWSVRNTEAFF. CDR3 in DNA: TGTGCCTGGAGTGTACGCAACACTGAAGCTTTCTTT.

Here the CDR3 reads CASSLAGTGTGDTQYF. CDR3 sequence (DNA): TGTGCCAGCAGCTTAGCCGGGACAGGGACAGGCGATACGCAGTATTTT. This chain joins TRBV7-2 and TRBJ2-3; the match to TRBD1 covers 9 bases. The V gene's germline CDR1 is SGHTA and CDR2 FQGNSA. This CDR3 is 16 amino acids long. Unmatched junction bases numbered 7, after V lost 0 bases and J lost 6 bases.

In its sample, this clone was seen a few times. This chain links TRBV19 with TRBJ2-2; 8 bases are shared with TRBD2. Germline loops: CDR1 LNHDA, CDR2 SQIVND (reference sequence). This CDR3 comprises 14 residues. The V and J ends lost 6 bases and 2 bases, in that order; junction bases with no gene match: 2. This CDR3 is CASSLAGNTGELFF. DNA of the CDR3: TGTGCCAGTAGCCTAGCGGGTAACACCGGGGAGCTGTTTTTT.

The gene calls are TRBV5-4 and TRBJ2-5; 12 bases line up with TRBD2. Trimming took 4 bases from V and 4 from J; bases not matched to a gene: 8. Germline V lookup: CDR1 SGHNT, CDR2 YYREEE (reference sequence). This CDR3 is built from 16 residues. CDR3 nucleotides: TGTGCCAGCAGCCAGCCACTAGCGGGAGGTGCAGAGACCCAGTACTTC. Amino acid sequence: CASSQPLAGGAETQYF.

This chain joins TRBV7-8 and TRBJ1-1; 7 bases map to TRBD1. The trim removed 7 bases at V and 3 bases at J, leaving 5 bases unmatched. The CDR3 is 13 amino acids. CDR1 is SGHVS and CDR2 is FQNEAQ in the germline V gene. CDR3 sequence (DNA): TGTGCCAGCACCAGGGGACAGTACACTGAAGCTTTCTTT. Translation: CASTRGQYTEAFF. The variable domain in full, completed from reference TRBV7-8 and TRBJ1-1, reads GAGVSQSPRYKVAKRGQDVALRCDPISGHVSLFWYQQALGQGPEFLTYFQNEAQLDKSGLPSDRFFAERPEGSVSTLKIQRTQQEDSAVYLCASTRGQYTEAFFGQGTRLTVV.

This sequence joins TRBV5-4 and TRBJ2-5; D is uncertain. This CDR3 is built from 13 residues. Germline CDR1 is SGHNT and CDR2 is YYREEE (reference sequence). V dropped 0 bases and J dropped 3 bases, with 6 bases sitting between them. CDR3 sequence (DNA): TGTGCCAGCAGCTTGGGTCAAAAAGAGACCCAGTACTTC. It is translated as CASSLGQKETQYF.

V usage is TRBV7-2 and J usage is TRBJ2-7; 8 bases align to TRBD2. CDR3 size: 14 residues. Germline V gene lookup returns CDR1 SGHTA and CDR2 FQGNSA. V shed 7 bases and J 5 bases; nucleotides not matched to a gene: 10. The CDR3 DNA sequence: TGTGCCAGCAAACCCGGGACTAGTCCCCACGAGCAGTACTTC. Translating gives CASKPGTSPHEQYF.